This TCR beta chain appears in the sequencing data of a study of OX40 agonist ivuxolimab in advanced cancers. The study's findings and limits: Patients with a partial response at 0.1-3.0 mg/kg had among the lowest clonal expansion.

In its sample, this clone was seen a few times. Its antigen is still unknown. CDR1 is MNHNY, CDR2 SVGAGI, per germline (reference sequence). Trimming removed 7 bases at V and 2 bases at J, with 14 bases between. This CDR3 region has 14 residues. Measured with immunoSEQ multiplex PCR; TCRdb has only the in-frame clones, and not every one. The table lists 20,000 to 25,000 clones, nearly 90% of them singletons. The sequenced sample was CD4+ or CD8+ T cells sorted from blood, obtained in a trial of the OX40 agonist ivuxolimab. This receptor was obtained from an adult with an advanced solid tumor such as melanoma, head and neck, liver or kidney cancer. This rearrangement joins TRBV6-6 to TRBJ1-1; a possible D gene is TRBD1 (6 bases). CDR3: CASNQGGHNTEAFF. The CDR3, as DNA: TGTGCCAGCAATCAAGGGGGTCACAACACTGAAGCTTTCTTT.